This TCR beta chain appears in the sequencing data of a study of T cells after yellow fever vaccination. This clonotype was counted at least ten times. Each CDR3 protein is one row after TCRdb ran MiXCR on the 5' RACE reads. The sample records hundreds of thousands of distinct CDR3 sequences, about a fifth being singletons. The sequence was collected from a man aged 18 to 29 who received the YFV17D yellow fever vaccine. The material was PBMCs, obtained 20 to 25 days after the first yellow fever vaccination.

CDR3 protein: CASSSAGVGAGSYNEQFF. The CDR3, as DNA: TGTGCCAGCAGCTCCGCCGGGGTAGGAGCGGGGTCCTACAATGAGCAGTTCTTC. The V call is TRBV11-2, the J call TRBJ2-1, with 7 bases identical to TRBD2. CDR1 SGHAT and CDR2 FQNNGV come from the germline V gene. Trimming took 4 bases from V and 1 from J; bases not matched to a gene: 13. The CDR3 sequence is 18 residues long.